One T cell receptor (beta chain) is described in this entry. Its antigen is not known. TCRdb keeps only in-frame clones here, not all; method: immunoSEQ multiplex PCR. In the table there are approximately 190,000 clones, 84% of which are singletons. This entry belongs to a study of cytomegalovirus exposure and HLA in healthy donors. Study at large: In a later analysis, the 110 or so validation repertoires were reported to have used the same platform as the approximately 670 first-cohort repertoires.

Whole-study findings and limits: Under in vitro conditions, a few CMV-associated chains were confirmed as specific for CMV antigens. The classifier reportedly diagnosed cytomegalovirus status with high sensitivity and specificity. Overall, under 200 TCR beta chains were annotated as cytomegalovirus-associated.

J lost 6 bases, V lost 4 bases, and 9 bases had no gene match. The CDR3 has 16 residues. Germline V gene data show CDR1 as LGHNA and CDR2 as YNFKEQ. The chain is built from TRBV4-2 and TRBJ2-1, with 10 bases aligning to TRBD1. The sequenced sample consisted of PBMCs. The source of this sequence is a woman in her twenties or thirties in good health and CMV-seropositive. CDR3 sequence: CASSREPGQGLNEQFF. CDR3 nucleotide sequence: TGTGCCAGCAGCCGAGAACCGGGACAGGGGCTCAATGAGCAGTTCTTC.